This TCR beta chain was sequenced for a study of blood T cell repertoires in COVID-19. Using immunoSEQ multiplex PCR, the repertoire was profiled, and TCRdb retains in-frame clones only, with some absent. The table has 270,000 or so clones, roughly 86% seen once. Categorization into cohorts depended on clinical history that participants reported. In Cohort 3, a recovered donor had either two negative PCRs, clearance, or symptom resolution. The germline gives CDR1 SGHTA, CDR2 FQGNSA. Trimming shortened V by 1 base and J by 4 bases, and 16 bases separated the two germline ends. The CDR3 is 17 amino acids.

The sample consisted of PBMCs or T cells enriched from blood (not recorded which). This sequence was found in a woman aged 18 to 35 who had recovered from COVID-19. The chain recombines TRBV7-2 with TRBJ2-2; D may be TRBD1 (5 bases). This CDR3 reads CASSLVPDNEATGELFF. The CDR3 bases are TGTGCCAGCAGCTTAGTGCCGGACAATGAGGCCACCGGGGAGCTGTTTTTT.